The clone carrying this T cell receptor (beta chain) was counted once. Its antigen is undetermined. The CDR3 loop spans 17 amino acids. Germline V gives CDR1 SGHDN, CDR2 FVKESK. Trimming stripped 4 bases from V and 3 bases from J, with 22 bases between. This record comes from a study of T cell responses to AZD1222 COVID-19 vaccine. Study-wide results and limits: Donors were mostly white British, more females; clonal diversity possibly underestimated.

The assay was immunoSEQ multiplex PCR, and TCRdb's table has in-frame clones only and misses some. The sample holds about 120,000 clones, approximately 86% seen once. The chain combines TRBV14 with TRBJ2-7; weak D call: TRBD1 (5 bases). The receptor was isolated from an adult in good health. The sample was peripheral blood, taken on day 0 of AZD1222 vaccination. Here the CDR3 DNA reads TGTGCCAGCAGCCCCGCCCCAGCAGGGTCTCTGGTCTACGAGCAGTACTTC. This codes for CASSPAPAGSLVYEQYF.